This note documents a single T cell receptor beta chain sequence. Its antigen is still unknown. It has no much larger one-base neighbor in the sample; base qualities were not kept. Patients with a history of autoimmune disease or receiving systemic immunosuppression were excluded from the trial. Peripheral blood for TCR sequencing was collected from all dose cohorts at baseline, on cycle 4 day 1, and on cycle 7 day 1. The samples were drawn from a first-in-human, open-label, multicenter phase I dose-escalation trial of ivuxolimab. Adults with locally advanced or metastatic melanoma, renal cell, hepatocellular, or head and neck squamous cell carcinoma were enrolled in the trial. Before TCR sequencing, CD4+ T cells and CD8+ T cells were sorted from peripheral blood as separate populations. This sample was included in a study of OX40 agonist ivuxolimab in advanced cancers. Regarding the research as a whole: Ivuxolimab was a fully human IgG2 agonistic monoclonal antibody targeting the costimulatory receptor OX40 (CD134). Partial responses were achieved by three dose-escalation patients, of whom one had hepatocellular carcinoma and two had cutaneous melanoma. Among the approximately 50 dose-escalation patients, around 20 had hepatocellular carcinoma, approximately 15 melanoma, 9 renal cell carcinoma and 9 head and neck cancer. Intravenous ivuxolimab was administered to patients every 2 weeks at six dose levels: 0.01, 0.1, 0.3, 1.5, 3 and 10 mg/kg. In the dose-escalation cohort, approximately 82% of patients were male, and the mean age was 60 years with a range of about 20 to 80. The point of sequencing TCRbeta in the periphery was to test whether ivuxolimab changed TCR sequence diversity and drove clonal T-cell expansion. Prior anti-PD-1, anti-PD-L1 or anti-CTLA-4 therapy was permitted, and approximately 39% of dose-escalation patients had received checkpoint inhibitors. The monotherapy dose-escalation portion (N ≈ 50 patients) of the phase I ivuxolimab trial is reported in the paper. What the authors observed across the whole study: In the 0.1-3.0 mg/kg groups, partial responders had among the lowest normalized peripheral clonal expansion, particularly in CD8+ T cells. After ivuxolimab, more expanded clones were found on average in CD8+ T cells than in CD4+ T cells. Low levels of normalized T-cell clonal expansion were also seen in some nonresponding patients. Antigen specificity was not determined for the clonally expanded peripheral T cells. At doses from 0.1 to 3.0 mg/kg, clonal expansion was seen in both CD4+ and CD8+ blood T cells between baseline and week 6.

To sequence the TCRbeta CDR3 region, genomic DNA was isolated from the sorted cells. TCRbeta CDR3 regions were sequenced using the immunoSEQ Assay. TCRdb holds this immuneACCESS table with in-frame rearrangements only. Some clones are missing; in checked studies, unresolved V genes explain under half, and the rest has no known cause. This sample is represented by some 80,000 clones; 87% of them were singletons. More than 0.45% of the sample is taken by the ten largest. Source: CD4+ or CD8+ T cells sorted from blood, taken in a trial of the OX40 agonist ivuxolimab. The TCR originated in an adult with an advanced solid tumor such as melanoma, head and neck, liver or kidney cancer.

The sequenced DNA: TGCGCCAGCAGCCAGTCCCTAGCGGAGGGCACAGATACGCAGTATTTT. This is translated as CASSQSLAEGTDTQYF. Recombination linked TRBV4-3 to TRBJ2-3; TRBD2 agrees with 7 junctional bases. In the germline V gene, CDR1 corresponds to LGHNA and CDR2 to YSLEER. The junction shows trimming of 3 bases on V and 1 base on J, and the gene matches do not reach 7 bases of it. The CDR3 measures 16 amino acids from cysteine to phenylalanine. Just CDR3 DNA is preserved here, 48 bases in frame from base 1.